Listed below are T cell receptor beta chains from one sample, sequenced in a study of T-cell memory formation after mild COVID-19. TCRdb re-called the 5' RACE reads through MiXCR, storing one row per CDR3 protein. The table lists roughly 380,000 distinct CDR3 sequences, over 25% of them singletons. The specimen was PBMCs or a T cell subset sorted from them (not recorded which). These receptors were collected from an adult woman who had mild COVID-19 (a few samples of this study predate the infection). Cell type and time point are not known. Both conserved end residues are trimmed from each CDR3.

V: TRBV7-6
CDR3: ASSAKGALNQPQH

V: TRBV5-5
CDR3: ASSSLGQPGNTIY

V: TRBV5-5
CDR3: ASSSPHPEQY

V: TRBV5-6
CDR3: ASSLGQGSYGYT

V: TRBV23-1
CDR3: ASSQSTPRPKAKNIQY

V: TRBV12-3/TRBV12-4
CDR3: ASRLQGVDGYT

V: TRBV11-3
CDR3: ASSHLPEDEQF

V: TRBV12-3/TRBV12-4
CDR3: ASSIRGVNEQF

V: TRBV11-2
CDR3: ASSEGGSGEKLF

V: TRBV10-3
CDR3: AISQGFSYEQY

V: TRBV10-3
CDR3: AISEGYSGNTIY

V: TRBV7-3
CDR3: ASSLQAGGLTDTQY

V: TRBV6-2/TRBV6-3
CDR3: ASSYPPGLYEQY

V: TRBV7-3
CDR3: ASSSHPKRGGQGGELF

V: TRBV10-3
CDR3: AISESGLAVSYEQY

V: TRBV5-1
CDR3: ASSSSAYSSVTDTQY

V: TRBV4-1
CDR3: ASSQGVVGADQPQH

V: TRBV6-2/TRBV6-3
CDR3: ASSRRVENIQY

V: TRBV20-1
CDR3: SASLASVEGYT

V: TRBV12-3/TRBV12-4
CDR3: ASSLAQSETQY

V: TRBV11-2
CDR3: ASSYGHRSYEQY

V: TRBV20-1
CDR3: SARGDRVSYEQY

V: TRBV7-9
CDR3: ASSPLSYEQY